The clone carrying this TCR beta chain was seen only once. The antigen remains undetermined. CDR3 length: 14 residues. Germline lookup yields CDR1 MNHNY and CDR2 SVGAGI (reference sequence). This specimen belongs to a study of shared clonotypes between healthy human individuals. Regarding the study as a whole: Sampling involved blood alone; tissue repertoires likely differ.

The method was immunoSEQ multiplex PCR; TCRdb's version includes in-frame clones alone and lacks a portion of them. Of 2 million to 2.5 million clones listed, approximately 95% are singletons. The clonotype was recovered from a man younger than 30 in good health. Some clones in this sample may be carry-over from other donors' samples. The chain uses TRBV6-6 and TRBJ2-5; no clear D. The J call may be in error: the DNA end matches TRBJ2-7 better. The sequenced material came from naive CD4+ T cells from PBMCs. Subset in this sample: CD45RA+ positively selected. CDR3 DNA sequence: TGTGCCAGCAAAAAGGACGGCCCTTCCTACGAGCAGTACTTC. Its translation is CASKKDGPSYEQYF.